This TCR beta chain was documented in a study of shared clonotypes between healthy human individuals. Turning to the study itself: Each donor's CD8 memory used one plate, CD8 naive two, each CD4 subset three. Study-wide findings and caveats: Despite large depth, rarefaction showed incomplete sorted-subset sequencing.

With CCR7-negative CD45RA+ TemRA cells, CD45RO+ cells were combined in CD8 memory. In regard to this clone: Its matching antigen is unknown.

Sequencing was at deep level. TCRdb's copy holds only in-frame clones and misses some; the assay was immunoSEQ multiplex PCR. The sample consists of 90,000 to 120,000 clones, roughly 70% of them appearing once. The V gene's germline CDR1 is SGHNT and CDR2 YYREEE (reference sequence). Trimming left V 5 bases short and J 4 bases short, with 13 bases between. The CDR3 sequence is 13 residues long. This TCR was recovered from a woman aged 25 to 39 in good health. This chain connects TRBV5-4 to TRBJ2-7, with D maybe TRBD2 (6 bases). Sequenced: memory CD8+ T cells sorted from blood. Subset described: CD45RO+ cells pooled with CCR7-negative TemRA cells. CDR3 amino acids: CASRPGLGYEQYF. As DNA, the CDR3 is TGTGCCAGCAGACCGGGACTTGGGTACGAGCAGTACTTC.